These 22 T cell receptor beta chains originate from one sample sequenced in a study of T cell responses to AZD1222 COVID-19 vaccine. Produced via immunoSEQ multiplex PCR; TCRdb's table is partial and in-frame only. The profile covers approximately 150,000 clones, with 85% to 90% appearing a single time and 1.6% taken by the ten largest. The sequencing used peripheral blood, collected on day 0 of AZD1222 vaccination. The receptors stem from an adult in good health.

The chain combines TRBV11-3 with TRBJ1-1; D perhaps matches TRBD1 (6 bases). Trimming removed 5 bases from V and 1 base from J, with 11 bases in between. CDR1 is SGHNT, CDR2 YENEEA, per germline. The CDR3 totals 14 residues. In DNA, the CDR3 is TGTGCCAGCAGCCTAGGACAGAAGAACACTGAAGCTTTCTTT. Its protein product is CASSLGQKNTEAFF. The complete variable domain, with remaining parts taken from reference TRBV11-3 and TRBJ1-1, reads EAGVVQSPRYKIIEKKQPVAFWCNPISGHNTLYWYLQNLGQGPELLIRYENEEAVDDSQLPKDRFSAERLKGVDSTLKIQPAELGDSAVYLCASSLGQKNTEAFFGQGTRLTVV.

The chain combines TRBV5-1 with TRBJ2-7; TRBD2 aligns across 12 bases. J lost 0 bases, V lost 4 bases, and 2 bases had no gene match. Germline V gene data show CDR1 as SGHRS and CDR2 as YFSETQ. The CDR3 contains 15 residues. The CDR3, as DNA: TGCGCCAGCAGCGGGGGACTAGCGGGCTCCTACGAGCAGTACTTC. Protein sequence: CASSGGLAGSYEQYF.

This CDR3 reads CASSSEDSHNSPLHF. The CDR3 bases are TGTGCCAGTAGTTCTGAGGACAGCCATAATTCACCCCTCCACTTT. The V call is TRBV19, the J call TRBJ1-6; D may be TRBD1 (6 bases). V dropped 5 bases and J dropped 5 bases, with 13 bases sitting between them. The CDR3 contains 15 residues. Germline V gives CDR1 LNHDA, CDR2 SQIVND (reference sequence).

The chain employs TRBV6-1 and TRBJ2-7; possibly TRBD2 for D (6 bases). CDR1 and CDR2 (germline): MNHNS, SASEGT. Trimming left V 0 bases short and J 0 bases short, with 9 bases between. CDR3 length: 15 residues. The CDR3 is CASSEAGSGSYEQYF. The CDR3 DNA sequence: TGTGCCAGCAGTGAAGCTGGTAGCGGCTCCTACGAGCAGTACTTC.

This chain connects TRBV6-1 to TRBJ1-1, with D unclear. CDR3 length: 14 residues. With 0 bases removed from V and 5 bases from J, the gap between germline ends came to 10 bases. CDR1 is MNHNS, CDR2 SASEGT, per germline. The CDR3 DNA reads TGTGCCAGCAGTGAAGCGCCAAGGGCGACTGAAGCTTTCTTT. Amino acid sequence: CASSEAPRATEAFF.

The gene calls are TRBV24-1 and TRBJ1-5, with D unresolved. Trimming pared 3 bases from V and 7 bases from J, leaving 6 bases between. Germline V gene data show CDR1 as KGHDR and CDR2 as SFDVKD. The CDR3 is 12 residues long. The CDR3 loop reads CATSDAVQPQHF. DNA for the CDR3: TGTGCCACCAGTGATGCGGTCCAGCCCCAGCATTTT.

The CDR3 DNA follows: TGTGCCATCAGTGAGCCAGACTACTCTGGAAACACCATATATTTT. Protein product: CAISEPDYSGNTIYF. The chain combines TRBV10-3 with TRBJ1-3; D unresolved. This CDR3 is built from 15 residues. The germline gives CDR1 ENHRY, CDR2 SYGVKD. Trimming removed 2 bases at V and 0 bases at J, with 8 bases between.

The chain uses TRBV9 and TRBJ2-5; 9 nucleotides agree with TRBD2. CDR1 is SGDLS, CDR2 YYNGEE, per germline. The CDR3 is made up of 16 amino acids. V lost 4 bases and J lost 5; bases outside the gene matches: 12. The CDR3 loop is CASSSAGTSMGETQYF. The CDR3 DNA reads TGTGCCAGCAGCTCCGCCGGGACTAGCATGGGGGAGACCCAGTACTTC.

This chain links TRBV10-3 with TRBJ1-3, with D perhaps TRBD1 (6 bases). Germline loops: CDR1 ENHRY, CDR2 SYGVKD. The CDR3 extends over 16 amino acids. Trimming removed 4 bases from V and 0 bases from J, with 13 bases in between. The CDR3 here is CAISARTAISGNTIYF. The CDR3 nucleotides are TGTGCCATCAGTGCCCGGACAGCCATCTCTGGAAACACCATATATTTT.

This sequence joins TRBV28 and TRBJ2-4; possibly TRBD2 for D (6 bases). The germline CDR1 and CDR2 sequences are MDHEN and SYDVKM. The ends were cut back, 8 bases at V and 5 bases at J, with 10 bases in the middle. This CDR3 spans 12 amino acids. The CDR3 loop is CASAGRQNIQYF. The CDR3 nucleotides read TGTGCCAGCGCGGGACGTCAAAACATTCAGTACTTC.

This rearrangement joins TRBV10-1 to TRBJ2-5; D may be TRBD2 (6 bases). Germline V CDR1 and CDR2: WNHNN, SYGVQD (reference sequence). Trimming left V 3 bases short and J 1 base short, with 9 bases between. The CDR3 is made up of 14 amino acids. The CDR3 coding sequence is TGCGCCAGCAGTGATCAGGGAGGCCAAGAGACCCAGTACTTC. Translation: CASSDQGGQETQYF.

The V and J genes are TRBV7-8 and TRBJ1-4; no firm D call. V shed 1 base and J shed 8 bases, with 14 bases lying between them. CDR1 and CDR2 from the germline V gene are SGHVS and FQNEAQ. The CDR3 sequence is 15 residues long. CDR3 sequence: CASSLDRTYGEKLFF. In nucleotides, the CDR3 is TGTGCCAGCAGCTTAGATCGGACCTACGGGGAAAAACTGTTTTTT.

The chain combines TRBV6-5 with TRBJ2-7, with TRBD1 identical over 7 bases. J gave up 2 bases and V 8 bases, and 3 bases lay outside the gene matches. The CDR3 totals 12 residues. Germline loops: CDR1 MNHEY, CDR2 SVGAGI. Written as DNA, the CDR3 is TGTGCCAGCCGGGGACAGACCTACGAGCAGTACGTC. This gives the protein CASRGQTYEQYV.

This clone was counted a single time. The V and J genes are TRBV28 and TRBJ2-7; 9 nucleotides align to TRBD1. The germline gives CDR1 MDHEN, CDR2 SYDVKM. V lost 5 bases, J lost 2 bases, and 7 bases stayed unmatched. The CDR3 length is 15 residues. This chain's CDR3 is CASSPPGQGPYEQYV. The CDR3 nucleotides are TGTGCCAGCAGTCCTCCGGGACAGGGCCCCTACGAGCAGTACGTC.

This chain links TRBV28 with TRBJ1-5; possible D gene TRBD1, 5 bases. Between the trimmed V and J ends, which lost 3 bases and 1 base, there was a span of 7 bases. The CDR3 spans 14 residues. Per germline, CDR1 MDHEN and CDR2 SYDVKM. CDR3 nucleotide sequence: TGTGCCAGCAGTTTCACAGGAAGCAATCAGCCCCAGCATTTT. Encoded protein: CASSFTGSNQPQHF.

Turning to this clone: Other DNA sequences in the same sample also yield this CDR3. The chain uses TRBV19 and TRBJ2-6; no clear D gene. CDR1 is LNHDA, CDR2 SQIVND, per germline (reference sequence). The CDR3 is 15 amino acids. Trimming stripped 1 base from V and 0 bases from J, with 4 bases between. In nucleotides, the CDR3 is TGTGCCAGTAGTATAGGCGGCTCTGGGGCCAACGTCCTGACTTTC. Protein product: CASSIGGSGANVLTF.

This chain connects TRBV7-2 to TRBJ1-6; 9 positions agree with TRBD1. The ends lost 6 bases at V and 9 bases at J; junction bases unmatched: 6. Germline V gives CDR1 SGHTA, CDR2 FQGNSA. The CDR3 is 14 residues long. The CDR3 sequence is CASRLQGALSPLHF. CDR3 in DNA: TGTGCCAGCAGGCTACAGGGGGCGCTTTCACCCCTCCACTTT.

This clone has just one count. The chain uses TRBV3-1 (or the pseudogene TRBV3-2) and TRBJ2-5; TRBD2 matches 13 bases. This CDR3 is 16 amino acids long. Germline loops: CDR1 LGHDT, CDR2 YNNKEL (reference sequence). V gave up 4 bases and J gave up 5 bases; unmatched junction bases: 7. The CDR3 spells CASSRRTSGSTETQYF. The CDR3 DNA sequence: TGTGCCAGCAGCCGACGGACTAGCGGGAGCACGGAGACCCAGTACTTC.

The chain links TRBV19 to TRBJ2-2, with 7 bases lining up with TRBD1. Trimming took 3 bases from V and 6 from J; bases not matched to a gene: 7. This CDR3 contains 15 residues. Germline-derived CDR1 and CDR2 are LNHDA and SQIVND (reference sequence). CDR3 coding DNA: TGTGCCAGTAGTATTAGACAGGGCTTCCCCGGGGAGCTGTTTTTT. Its translation is CASSIRQGFPGELFF.

This clone was seen once. The V gene is TRBV6-5, the J gene TRBJ2-7, with D possibly TRBD1 on 5 matching bases. The germline CDR1 and CDR2 sequences are MNHEY and SVGAGI. The germline V and J ends were trimmed by 5 bases and 2 bases, with 10 bases remaining between them. The CDR3 sequence is 13 residues long. This CDR3 is CASSRDSPYEQYF. CDR3 DNA sequence: TGTGCCAGCAGTAGAGACAGTCCCTACGAGCAGTACTTC.

CDR3: CASSDVTGELFF. In DNA, the CDR3 is TGTGCCAGTAGCGACGTCACCGGGGAGCTGTTTTTT. The chain couples TRBV19 to TRBJ2-2, with unresolved D. The length of the CDR3 is 12 residues. Germline V gene lookup returns CDR1 LNHDA and CDR2 SQIVND (reference sequence). Trimming shortened V by 6 bases and J by 4 bases, and 6 bases separated the two germline ends.

This clone was detected a few times. This sequence joins TRBV3-1 (or the pseudogene TRBV3-2) and TRBJ1-5; 8 bases are shared with TRBD1. CDR1 and CDR2 (germline): LGHDT, YNNKEL (reference sequence). J gave up 9 bases and V 4 bases, and 8 bases lay outside the gene matches. This CDR3 has 14 residues. CDR3 protein: CASSPGQGLRPQHF. The CDR3, as DNA: TGTGCCAGCAGCCCCGGACAGGGACTGAGGCCCCAGCATTTT.